Below, 29 T cell receptor beta chains from the same sample are listed, as sequenced in a study of human thymus T cells. The thymus tissue came from resections taken during corrective heart surgery. Method: immunoSEQ multiplex PCR; TCRdb's copy keeps in-frame clones and lacks some. The repertoire holds roughly 120,000 clones, around 94% seen once, with roughly 0.024% in the top ten. The source material was thymus tissue. The receptors derive from a boy in the first two years of life with a congenital heart defect but otherwise immunologically healthy.

The gene calls are TRBV5-4 and TRBJ2-1, with 8 nucleotides matching TRBD2. Trimming cost V 4 bases and J 9 bases; bases outside gene matches: 6. The length of the CDR3 is 13 residues. The V gene's germline CDR1 is SGHNT and CDR2 YYREEE (reference sequence). The CDR3 region is CASSTGGGPEQFF. The CDR3 DNA reads TGTGCCAGCAGCACTGGCGGGGGGCCTGAGCAGTTCTTC.

V is TRBV11-2 and J is TRBJ2-7; D is perhaps TRBD1 (5 bases). Germline V gene lookup returns CDR1 SGHAT and CDR2 FQNNGV. Between the trimmed V and J ends, which lost 4 bases and 2 bases, there was a span of 15 bases. This CDR3 comprises 15 residues. The CDR3 DNA sequence: TGTGCCAGCAGCTCAGGGTCCCCTTATACCTACGAGCAGTACTTC. It specifies CASSSGSPYTYEQYF.

V usage is TRBV7-9 and J usage is TRBJ2-2; D is tentatively TRBD1 or TRBD2 (6 bases each). The germline CDR1 and CDR2 sequences are SEHNR and FQNEAQ (reference sequence). V lost 0 bases to trimming and J lost 7 bases, with 9 bases between them. The CDR3 consists of 14 residues. CDR3 in amino acids: CASSLAGGGGELFF. The CDR3 region has the DNA TGTGCCAGCAGCTTAGCAGGAGGGGGCGGGGAGCTGTTTTTT.

In DNA form, the CDR3 reads TGTGCCAGCAGAGAAAAATCCGGGACAGGGTTCTCCTACGAGCAGTACTTC. Translating gives CASREKSGTGFSYEQYF. The chain couples TRBV6-1 to TRBJ2-7; 9 bases map to TRBD1. This CDR3 has 17 amino acids. CDR1 and CDR2 (germline): MNHNS, SASEGT. V lost 6 bases, J lost 0 bases, and 12 bases stayed unmatched.

The chain employs TRBV19 and TRBJ2-3; the match to TRBD1 covers 7 bases. This CDR3 comprises 12 residues. The V gene end was trimmed by 7 bases and the J gene end by 10 bases; junction bases not matched to a gene: 8. Germline CDR1 and CDR2: LNHDA and SQIVND (reference sequence). CDR3 nucleotide sequence: TGTGCCAGTACTTCAGACAGGGATGCGCAGTATTTT. Its translation: CASTSDRDAQYF.

This chain links TRBV9 with TRBJ2-1, with D possibly being TRBD1 (5 bases). CDR3 length equals 16 residues. The V end was cut by 0 bases, the J end by 3 bases, with 13 bases between. Germline V gene data show CDR1 as SGDLS and CDR2 as YYNGEE. The CDR3 bases are TGTGCCAGCAGCGTAGTAGGGGTAGGGCTCTACAATGAGCAGTTCTTC. As protein: CASSVVGVGLYNEQFF.

V gene TRBV5-4 combines with J gene TRBJ2-1; D perhaps matches TRBD2 (6 bases). Germline CDR1 reads SGHNT; CDR2 reads YYREEE (reference sequence). This CDR3 contains 14 residues. V shed 4 bases and J shed 0 bases, with 8 bases lying between them. The CDR3 region is CASSGGVSYNEQFF. In DNA, the CDR3 is TGTGCCAGCAGCGGAGGGGTCTCCTACAATGAGCAGTTCTTC.

The V call is TRBV7-8, the J call TRBJ2-3; no reliable D call. Trimming shortened V by 6 bases and J by 4 bases, and 11 bases separated the two germline ends. Germline V gene data show CDR1 as SGHVS and CDR2 as FQNEAQ. The CDR3 has 13 amino acids. The CDR3 loop is CASRNQRPDTQYF. DNA for the CDR3: TGTGCCAGCAGGAATCAAAGGCCAGATACGCAGTATTTT.

The J gene is TRBJ1-5, the V gene TRBV6-5; no clear D gene. Germline V lookup: CDR1 MNHEY, CDR2 SVGAGI. The V end lost 6 bases, the J end lost 0 bases, and 9 bases lay between the germline ends. This CDR3 spans 14 amino acids. As DNA, the CDR3 is TGTGCCAGCAGACCTGAGGATAGCAATCAGCCCCAGCATTTT. It encodes CASRPEDSNQPQHF.

DNA of the CDR3: TGTGCCAGCAGTGTACTAGCCTCCTACGAGCAGTACTTC. The encoded protein is CASSVLASYEQYF. This chain links TRBV6-6 with TRBJ2-7; possibly TRBD2 for D (6 bases). The CDR3 has 13 amino acids. Trimming cost V 5 bases and J 0 bases, with 8 bases left between them. The V gene's germline CDR1 is MNHNY and CDR2 SVGAGI (reference sequence).

The chain has TRBV4-2 and TRBJ2-3, with D maybe TRBD2 (5 bases). The CDR3 totals 16 residues. Germline values: CDR1 LGHNA, CDR2 YNFKEQ. V was shortened by 0 bases and J by 7 bases, with 17 bases between the two germline ends. The CDR3 protein is CASSQEGVSTLNTQYF. CDR3 in DNA: TGTGCCAGCAGCCAAGAGGGAGTGAGCACATTGAATACGCAGTATTTT.

The V and J genes are TRBV14 and TRBJ2-7; D tentatively reads TRBD1 or TRBD2 (6 bases each). V was clipped by 3 bases and J by 3 bases, with 15 bases between them. From germline, CDR1 is SGHDN and CDR2 FVKESK. The CDR3 loop spans 15 amino acids. The CDR3, as DNA: TGTGCCAGCAGCCACCGACGGGGGCCTCACTACGAGCAGTACTTC. Its translation is CASSHRRGPHYEQYF.

This rearrangement joins TRBV6-5 to TRBJ2-4; D gene uncertain. There are 15 residues in the CDR3. Trimming removed 0 bases at V and 6 bases at J, with 12 bases between. The germline V gene has CDR1 MNHEY and CDR2 SVGAGI. The CDR3 region is CASSYSGQALNIQYF. Here the CDR3 DNA reads TGTGCCAGCAGTTACTCGGGTCAGGCTTTAAACATTCAGTACTTC.

The rearrangement links TRBV5-1 to TRBJ2-5; D perhaps matches TRBD2 (5 bases). V lost 4 bases to trimming and J lost 4 bases, with 17 bases between them. From germline, CDR1 is SGHRS and CDR2 YFSETQ. The CDR3 is made up of 15 amino acids. In DNA, the CDR3 is TGCGCCAGCAGCCCCCCGGGATCCCCAGGAGAGACCCAGTACTTC. This encodes CASSPPGSPGETQYF.

The V call is TRBV28, the J call TRBJ1-1; D gene unclear. Per the germline V gene, CDR1 is MDHEN and CDR2 is SYDVKM. The CDR3 consists of 13 residues. Trimming shortened V by 4 bases and J by 4 bases, and 10 bases separated the two germline ends. The CDR3 nucleotides are TGTGCCAGCAGTTCTCCCCGGGCCACTGAAGCTTTCTTT. Translation gives CASSSPRATEAFF.

V and J are TRBV4-1 and TRBJ1-5; a weak D match, TRBD1 (6 bases). Looked up from germline, CDR1 is MGHRA and CDR2 is YSYEKL. The CDR3 covers 17 residues. V dropped 1 base and J dropped 6 bases, with 19 bases sitting between them. The CDR3 DNA is TGCGCCAGCAGCCAAGCTCCAGGGGACGAAGGACGTCAGCCCCAGCATTTT. Residues: CASSQAPGDEGRQPQHF.

The CDR3 DNA reads TGCGCCAGCAGCAGTAATACAGGGGGCGCCGGGGACACCGGGGAGCTGTTTTTT. As protein: CASSSNTGGAGDTGELFF. The chain is built from TRBV4-3 and TRBJ2-2, with TRBD1 matching over 9 bases. This CDR3 spans 18 amino acids. CDR1 is LGHNA, CDR2 YSLEER, per germline. The trim removed 5 bases at V and 3 bases at J, leaving 13 bases unmatched.

The chain couples TRBV7-2 to TRBJ2-7; 9 bases line up with TRBD2. The length of the CDR3 is 14 residues. Trimming removed 6 bases from V and 6 bases from J; junction bases left unmatched: 9. Germline CDR1 SGHTA, CDR2 FQGNSA. CDR3 nucleotide sequence: TGTGCCAGCAGTTATAGCGGGGGAGCGGGCGAGCAGTACTTC. Translated: CASSYSGGAGEQYF.

The rearrangement uses TRBV4-1 and TRBJ2-5; D possibly matches TRBD1 or TRBD2 (6 bases each). The CDR3 length is 19 residues. The germline V and J ends were trimmed by 0 bases and 1 base, with 21 bases remaining between them. Germline loops: CDR1 MGHRA, CDR2 YSYEKL. CDR3 in DNA: TGCGCCAGCAGCCAAGAAGAAGGGGGGCAGGTCTTGAGCCAAGAGACCCAGTACTTC. It codes for CASSQEEGGQVLSQETQYF.

The chain carries TRBV30 and TRBJ1-2; 8 bases agree with TRBD1. Germline CDR1 GTSNPN, CDR2 SVGIG (reference sequence). CDR3 length: 11 residues. V lost 4 bases to trimming and J lost 10 bases; unmatched junction nucleotides: 5. The CDR3 DNA is TGTGCCTGGACCATGACAGGGGCCTACACCTTC. Its protein product is CAWTMTGAYTF.

The chain carries TRBV2 and TRBJ2-5; the D gene is possibly TRBD1 (6 bases). CDR3 length: 16 residues. CDR1 and CDR2 from the germline V gene are SNHLY and FYNNEI. Trimming removed 6 bases at V and 0 bases at J, with 17 bases between. For the CDR3, the DNA is TGTGCCAGCAGCCAATTAGGACAGCTGTACCAAGAGACCCAGTACTTC. Translation gives CASSQLGQLYQETQYF. Supplemented by reference TRBV2 and TRBJ2-5, the full variable domain reads EPEVTQTPSHQVTQMGQEVILRCVPISNHLYFYWYRQILGQKVEFLVSFYNNEISEKSEIFDDQFSVERPDGSNFTLKIRSTKLEDSAMYFCASSQLGQLYQETQYFGPGTRLLVL.

This rearrangement joins TRBV6-5 to TRBJ2-3, with unresolved D. The germline gives CDR1 MNHEY, CDR2 SVGAGI. Trimming took off 5 bases at V and 4 bases at J, with 16 bases between the two ends. The CDR3 is made up of 15 amino acids. CDR3 sequence (DNA): TGTGCCAGCAGTCCGAGTAGAGAAGGGTCAGATACGCAGTATTTT. Amino acid sequence: CASSPSREGSDTQYF.

V is TRBV7-2 and J is TRBJ1-4; D not resolved. Per germline, CDR1 SGHTA and CDR2 FQGNSA. The V gene lost 3 bases and the J gene lost 8 bases, with 10 bases spanning the gap. The CDR3 totals 13 residues. This chain's CDR3 is CASSFRREEKLFF. CDR3 sequence (DNA): TGTGCCAGCAGCTTCCGGCGGGAGGAAAAACTGTTTTTT. Combining the CDR3 with reference TRBV7-2 and TRBJ1-4 gives the whole variable domain GAGVSQSPSNKVTEKGKDVELRCDPISGHTALYWYRQSLGQGLEFLIYFQGNSAPDKSGLPSDRFSAERTGGSVSTLTIQRTQQEDSAVYLCASSFRREEKLFFGSGTQLSVL.

V and J are TRBV10-2 and TRBJ2-3; 11 nucleotides match TRBD2. V was pared by 11 bases and J by 1 base, with 8 bases of the junction left unmatched. The CDR3 contains 15 residues. CDR1 WSHSY and CDR2 SAAADI come from the germline V gene. In DNA form, the CDR3 reads TGCGCCGGTAGTTCGACTAGCGGGGGCACAGATACGCAGTATTTT. Protein product: CAGSSTSGGTDTQYF.

The count of this clone is one. This rearrangement joins TRBV9 to TRBJ2-5; D is unresolved. CDR1 and CDR2 from the germline V gene are SGDLS and YYNGEE. With 0 bases removed from V and 4 bases from J, the gap between germline ends came to 13 bases. This CDR3 has 15 residues. CDR3 amino acids: CASSVGLGPRETQYF. The CDR3 DNA sequence: TGTGCCAGCAGCGTAGGTTTAGGGCCAAGAGAGACCCAGTACTTC.

V and J are TRBV28 and TRBJ2-3; no reliable D call. Per germline, CDR1 MDHEN and CDR2 SYDVKM. Between the trimmed V and J ends, which lost 7 bases and 2 bases, there was a span of 19 bases. The CDR3 consists of 16 residues. CDR3 nucleotide sequence: TGTGCCAGCACCTCTCGGCGTACGACTTACACAGATACGCAGTATTTT. It encodes CASTSRRTTYTDTQYF.

CDR3 DNA: TGTGCCAGCAGCAGACCGGGACTACCAACCGGGGAGCTGTTTTTT. This gives the protein CASSRPGLPTGELFF. The rearrangement joins TRBV5-8 to TRBJ2-2, with 7 bases lining up with TRBD2. CDR3 length equals 15 residues. Trimming cost V 4 bases and J 5 bases; bases outside gene matches: 8. Germline V gene lookup returns CDR1 SGHTS and CDR2 YDEGEE.

V usage is TRBV18 and J usage is TRBJ2-1; D ambiguous. Germline CDR1 reads KGHSH; CDR2 reads LQKENI. This CDR3 has 16 amino acids. V lost 4 bases and J lost 6, with 19 bases in between. CDR3 in amino acids: CASSLAMSPSFNEQFF. As DNA, the CDR3 is TGTGCCAGCTCACTAGCCATGAGCCCCTCGTTCAATGAGCAGTTCTTC.

This clone was observed a handful of times. This sequence joins TRBV6-5 and TRBJ1-1, with D unresolved. Germline V gene data show CDR1 as MNHEY and CDR2 as SVGAGI. This CDR3 spans 15 amino acids. Trimming cost V 0 bases and J 0 bases, with 8 bases left between them. The CDR3 loop is CASSYSDGLNTEAFF. In DNA form, the CDR3 reads TGTGCCAGCAGTTACTCCGACGGGTTGAACACTGAAGCTTTCTTT.